Reported below is one T cell receptor (beta chain). The data derive from a study of blood T cell repertoires in COVID-19. Study information: Nucleic acid was either cDNA or gDNA, and it came from T cells, B-cell-depleted T cells, or PBMCs.

V was pared by 7 bases and J by 6 bases, with 7 bases of the junction left unmatched. There are 15 residues in the CDR3. CDR1 is LNHDA and CDR2 is SQIVND in the germline V gene (reference sequence). Method: immunoSEQ multiplex PCR; TCRdb's copy keeps in-frame clones and lacks some. The repertoire holds approximately 200,000 clones, around 80% seen once, with about 10% in the top ten. The sequence was obtained from a woman of 80 years or more with COVID-19, enrolled during active disease. The sequenced sample was peripheral blood. The rearrangement links TRBV19 to TRBJ1-6, with 9 nucleotides matching TRBD1. The CDR3 protein is CASKHPGQGNSPLHF. The CDR3 bases are TGTGCCAGTAAACATCCGGGACAGGGTAATTCACCCCTCCACTTT. The variable domain in full, completed from reference TRBV19 and TRBJ1-6, reads DGGITQSPKYLFRKEGQNVTLSCEQNLNHDAMYWYRQDPGQGLRLIYYSQIVNDFQKGDIAEGYSVSREKKESFPLTVTSAQKNPTAFYLCASKHPGQGNSPLHFGNGTRLTVT.